This paragraph covers one T cell receptor (beta chain) sequence. As yet, its antigen is unknown. V gave up 6 bases and J gave up 4 bases, with 15 bases separating them. CDR1 is MNHNS, CDR2 SASEGT, per germline. CDR3 length: 14 amino acids. In the PCR, 60 Vbeta and 13 Jbeta primers were used. In the authors' workflow: As a later analysis found, there were 70 million to 100 million unique TCR beta chains, of which some 10 million were shared. The table came from immunoSEQ multiplex PCR; TCRdb's copy has only in-frame clones and leaves some out. V and J calls plus clone size are reproduced from that table; the DNA served to infer D and trimming. This sample has 170,000 or so clones, with approximately 84% found just once. The data originate from a study of cytomegalovirus exposure and HLA in healthy donors. Study-wide results and limits: TCR association rates varied by HLA locus in a later analysis, with DRB1 highest and HLA-C lowest. Association of 15,000 to 20,000 TCR beta sequences with HLA alleles was found at 0.05 false discovery rate in a later analysis. Accurate prediction of HLA-A and HLA-B alleles (for most subjects) was reportedly achieved from TCR beta sequences.

The TCR originated in a woman between 45 and 65 years old in good health and CMV-seropositive. Material: PBMCs. The chain employs TRBV6-1 and TRBJ2-5, with a tentative D call TRBD1 (6 bases). The CDR3: CASRLTGLRETQYF. The CDR3 DNA is TGTGCCAGCAGATTGACAGGATTGAGAGAGACCCAGTACTTC.